This record covers a single TCR beta chain. Other nucleotide sequences in the sample specify the same CDR3. The CDR3 is made up of 12 amino acids. The V gene's germline CDR1 is MDHEN and CDR2 SYDVKM. V lost 3 bases, J lost 6 bases, and 1 base stayed unmatched. Participants' reported clinical history set cohort assignment. This entry belongs to a study of blood T cell repertoires in COVID-19. Per the study methods: Nucleated cell counts were estimated from reference gene primer amplification. The repertoire was sequenced with immunoSEQ multiplex PCR; TCRdb's copy has only in-frame clones and lacks some. From that table come the V and J calls and clone size; the DNA was used to work out D and trimming. The data hold approximately 240,000 clones, with roughly nine tenths observed a single time.

V gene TRBV28 combines with J gene TRBJ1-2, with 7 bases identical to TRBD1. The specimen was PBMCs or T cells enriched from blood (not recorded which). This TCR came from a woman in her 50s in a cohort exposed to, infected with or recovered from COVID-19 (not recorded which). The CDR3 spells CASSFQGDGYTF. For the CDR3, the DNA is TGTGCCAGCAGTTTCCAGGGGGATGGCTACACCTTC.